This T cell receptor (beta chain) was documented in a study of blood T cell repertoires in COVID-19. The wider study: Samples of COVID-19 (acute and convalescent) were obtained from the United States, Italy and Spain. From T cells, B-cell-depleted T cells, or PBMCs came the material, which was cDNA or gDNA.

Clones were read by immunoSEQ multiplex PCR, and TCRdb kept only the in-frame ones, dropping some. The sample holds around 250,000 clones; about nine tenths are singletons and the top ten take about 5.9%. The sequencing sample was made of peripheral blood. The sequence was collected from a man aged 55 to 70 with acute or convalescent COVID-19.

The CDR3 here is CASSLEGQGKQYF. The CDR3 DNA reads TGTGCCAGCAGCTTAGAGGGACAGGGAAAGCAGTACTTC. This sequence joins TRBV7-3 and TRBJ2-7; 9 nucleotides align to TRBD1. CDR1 is SGHTA and CDR2 is FQGTGA in the germline V gene. CDR3 length: 13 amino acids. The V and J ends lost 2 bases and 8 bases, in that order; junction bases with no gene match: 4.